This TCR beta chain was obtained from a study of identical twins. V was pared by 9 bases and J by 3 bases, with 11 bases between. CDR3 length: 13 residues. Germline CDR1 KGHDR, CDR2 SFDVKD. A single record per CDR3 protein comes from TCRdb applying MiXCR to the 5' RACE reads. The profile shows more than 400,000 distinct CDR3 sequences, nearly 15% of them singletons. The same specimen was also included in a second study, on yellow fever vaccine responses in identical twins.

The chain combines TRBV24-1 with TRBJ1-5; a weak D match, TRBD1 (5 bases). This TCR was recovered from a woman aged 18-29 years in good health. Sample: CD4+ T cells sorted from blood. CDR3 sequence: CATEGIHNQPQHF. In nucleotides, the CDR3 is TGTGCCACCGAGGGGATTCACAATCAGCCCCAGCATTTT.